The clone carrying this TCR beta chain was counted a few times. The target antigen is unknown. Germline V gene data show CDR1 as SGDLS and CDR2 as YYNGEE. The CDR3 extends over 12 amino acids. V lost 3 bases and J 5 bases, leaving 8 bases between the germline ends. The record originates from a study of beta chain features in type 1 diabetes. Study-wide results and caveats: Among type 1 diabetes patients, VDJ junctions had fewer insertions and more deletions. Shorter TCRB CDR3s, moderately but significantly so, marked every one of the four CD4+ subsets in Type 1 diabetes patients. Compared to healthy donors, patients appeared to have naive, central memory and Treg TCRB repertoires that were more alike.

Populations isolated by sorting all had purity greater than 95%. Isolated RNA was reverse transcribed in full, so expressed TCRB transcripts were sequenced. Assay used: immunoSEQ multiplex PCR; TCRdb lists only in-frame clones, some missing. The sample has a few hundred thousand clones, about a fifth seen once; the top ten hold 0.028%. The sample taken for sequencing was naive CD4+ T cells from blood. V usage is TRBV9 and J usage is TRBJ2-5; D possibly corresponds to TRBD1 (6 bases). This sequence was found in a woman aged 40-49 years with type 1 diabetes. The CDR3 DNA is TGTGCCAGCAGCGCCAGGGGTGAGACCCAGTACTTC. Protein sequence: CASSARGETQYF.